This TCR beta chain was identified during a study of blood T cell repertoires in COVID-19. Across the whole study: Donors in the United States, Italy and Spain gave samples during acute or convalescent COVID-19.

Authors' processing steps: Amplification from reference gene primers served as the basis for estimated nucleated cell counts. Using immunoSEQ multiplex PCR, the repertoire was profiled, and TCRdb retains in-frame clones only, with some absent. Clonal size and the V and J genes are those of that table, whereas D and trimming came from the DNA. The sample records approximately 180,000 clones, approximately 79% being singletons. There are 15 residues in the CDR3. V dropped 2 bases and J dropped 3 bases, with 12 bases sitting between them. Germline loops: CDR1 SNHLY, CDR2 FYNNEI. Everyone who took part was 18 to 89 years old, and they came from 24 US areas. In assigning cohorts, the study relied on participant-reported clinical history.

Sequencing was carried out using PBMCs or T cells enriched from blood (not recorded which). The chain uses TRBV2 and TRBJ2-3; D perhaps matches TRBD2 (6 bases). This sequence originates from a woman aged 55-70 years with acute COVID-19. The CDR3 here is CASSERRGSTDTQYF. The DNA of the CDR3 is TGTGCCAGCAGTGAAAGGCGGGGTAGTACAGATACGCAGTATTTT.